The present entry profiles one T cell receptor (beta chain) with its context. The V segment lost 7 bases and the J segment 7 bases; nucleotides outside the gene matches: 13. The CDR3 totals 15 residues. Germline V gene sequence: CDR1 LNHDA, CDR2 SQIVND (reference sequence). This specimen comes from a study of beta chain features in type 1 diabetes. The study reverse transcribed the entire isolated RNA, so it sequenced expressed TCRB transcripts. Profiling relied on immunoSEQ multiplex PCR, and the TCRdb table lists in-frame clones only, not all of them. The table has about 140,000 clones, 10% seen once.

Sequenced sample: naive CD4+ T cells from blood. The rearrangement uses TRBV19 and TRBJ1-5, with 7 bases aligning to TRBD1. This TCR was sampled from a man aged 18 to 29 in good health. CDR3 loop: CASTPDRLPGQPQHF. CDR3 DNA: TGTGCCAGTACCCCGGACAGGTTGCCTGGACAGCCCCAGCATTTT.